These 9 T cell receptor beta chains were sequenced from one sample in a study of cytomegalovirus exposure and HLA in healthy donors. The PCR was carried out with 60 Vbeta primers and 13 Jbeta primers. Assay: immunoSEQ multiplex PCR; the TCRdb copy retains only in-frame clones and omits some. The data show some 20,000 clones, about 70% seen once. The sequenced sample consisted of PBMCs. The receptors stem from a man between 18 and 29 years old in good health and CMV-seronegative.

The CDR3 sequence: CASSLGQLLPTSYGYTF. CDR3 DNA: TGTGCCAGCAGCTTAGGGCAGCTCCTACCTACTAGCTATGGCTACACCTTC. This sequence joins TRBV7-8 and TRBJ1-2; D not certain. CDR1 SGHVS and CDR2 FQNEAQ come from the germline V gene. V lost 1 base and J 4 bases, leaving 19 bases between the germline ends. The CDR3 spans 17 residues.

About this clone: A read error may account for a junction end that differs from germline. V is TRBV6-5 and J is TRBJ2-2; D not certain. The CDR3 loop spans 14 amino acids. In germline, CDR1 is MNHEY, CDR2 SVGAGI. The CDR3 DNA follows: TGTGCCAGCAGTTACGGGCCGAACGCCGGGGAGCTGTTTTTT. It encodes CASSYGPNAGELFF.

The chain combines TRBV14 with TRBJ1-2; no clear D gene. The CDR3 contains 12 residues. V was trimmed by 4 bases and J by 9 bases, leaving 12 bases between them. Germline V gene lookup returns CDR1 SGHDN and CDR2 FVKESK. Written as DNA, the CDR3 is TGTGCCAGCAGCCTTCACCTGGGCCGCTACACCTTC. It yields the protein CASSLHLGRYTF.

The chain has TRBV25-1 and TRBJ2-3; 8 nucleotides agree with TRBD2. The CDR3 is 15 amino acids. Trimming at V came to 2 bases and at J to 2 bases, leaving 3 bases not matched to a gene. Germline values: CDR1 MGHDK, CDR2 SYGVNS. This CDR3 is CASSEVAGPTDTQYF. The DNA of the CDR3 is TGTGCCAGCAGTGAAGTAGCGGGACCCACAGATACGCAGTATTTT.

This clone was seen only a few times. J is TRBJ2-4 and V is TRBV7-2; D is perhaps TRBD1 (5 bases). Germline V lookup: CDR1 SGHTA, CDR2 FQGNSA. Trimming took off 5 bases at V and 8 bases at J, with 10 bases between the two ends. The CDR3 totals 12 residues. This CDR3 reads CASSLDSDIQYF. CDR3 sequence (DNA): TGTGCCAGCAGCCTCGACAGCGACATTCAGTACTTC.

The CDR3 nucleotides read TGCAGCGTTGAAAGGGGGACAGATACGCAGTATTTT. This encodes CSVERGTDTQYF. V gene TRBV29-1 combines with J gene TRBJ2-3; perhaps TRBD1 as D (6 bases). The germline V gene has CDR1 SQVTM and CDR2 ANQGSEA. The CDR3 has 12 amino acids. Trimming left V 2 bases short and J 3 bases short, with 6 bases between.

V is TRBV6-4 and J is TRBJ1-1; perhaps TRBD1 as D (5 bases). V was trimmed by 4 bases and J by 0 bases, leaving 15 bases between them. This CDR3 comprises 16 residues. Germline V lookup: CDR1 MRHNA, CDR2 SNTAGT. The chain's CDR3 is CASSVHRDSVNTEAFF. CDR3 bases: TGTGCCAGCAGTGTCCACCGCGACAGTGTGAACACTGAAGCTTTCTTT.

V and J are TRBV14 and TRBJ2-1; 9 positions match TRBD2. The CDR3 is 18 amino acids. V was pared by 0 bases and J by 0 bases, with 6 bases of the junction left unmatched. Germline V gene data show CDR1 as SGHDN and CDR2 as FVKESK. Here the CDR3 DNA reads TGTGCCAGCAGCCAAGACCTGTTTAGCGGGAGCTCCTACAATGAGCAGTTCTTC. Its protein is CASSQDLFSGSSYNEQFF.

The chain uses TRBV2 and TRBJ1-3; D is undetermined. CDR1 and CDR2 (germline): SNHLY, FYNNEI. V gave up 4 bases and J gave up 2 bases, with 6 bases separating them. The length of the CDR3 is 13 residues. The CDR3 DNA follows: TGTGCCAGCAGTGTGTCAGCTGGAAACACCATATATTTT. Its translation: CASSVSAGNTIYF.